The 14 T cell receptor beta chains in this list originate from one sample, sequenced in a study of identical twins. TCRdb called the 5' RACE reads again in MiXCR, with one record for every CDR3 protein. The table lists fewer than 500,000 distinct CDR3 sequences, about 13% of them singletons. These data also featured in a second study, about yellow fever vaccine responses in identical twins.

Specimen: CD4+ T cells sorted from blood. These receptor sequences come from a woman aged 18-29 years in good health.

This chain joins TRBV2 and TRBJ2-7, with 8 bases that match TRBD1. The ends lost 6 bases at V and 2 bases at J; junction bases unmatched: 9. This CDR3 is built from 15 residues. CDR1 and CDR2 from the germline V gene are SNHLY and FYNNEI. The CDR3 DNA follows: TGTGCCAGCAGGACCGGACAGGGCGAAACCTACGAGCAGTACTTC. This encodes CASRTGQGETYEQYF.

This clonotype was seen a few times. CDR3 nucleotide sequence: TGCAGCGTTTACAGGGTTCCGGATGGGGGGGAGACCCAGTACTTC. Its protein product is CSVYRVPDGGETQYF. This chain uses TRBV29-1 with TRBJ2-5; D tentatively fits TRBD1 or TRBD2 (6 bases each). The CDR3 is 15 amino acids. Looked up from germline, CDR1 is SQVTM and CDR2 is ANQGSEA. V lost 5 bases to trimming and J lost 5 bases, with 21 bases between them.

This clonotype was counted between two and nine times. The genes are TRBV7-2 and TRBJ2-1, with D possibly being TRBD1 or TRBD2 (5 bases each). The CDR3 has 16 residues. Trimming took off 4 bases at V and 0 bases at J, with 13 bases between the two ends. CDR1 and CDR2 from the germline V gene are SGHTA and FQGNSA. The CDR3 coding sequence is TGTGCCAGCAGCTCTCAGGGTGGGGGCTCCTACAATGAGCAGTTCTTC. This translates into CASSSQGGGSYNEQFF.

The chain employs TRBV6-2 or TRBV6-3 and TRBJ2-7, with TRBD1 as a possible D gene (6 bases). The germline gives CDR1 MNHEY, CDR2 SVGEGT. V dropped 0 bases and J dropped 2 bases, with 17 bases sitting between them. This CDR3 is built from 17 residues. The CDR3: CASSYSSFRGRTYEQYF. The CDR3 DNA is TGTGCCAGCAGTTACTCGAGTTTCAGGGGCCGGACCTACGAGCAGTACTTC.

This clonotype was counted at least ten times. V gene TRBV4-3 combines with J gene TRBJ2-7; 8 bases line up with TRBD1. This CDR3 has 15 amino acids. Trimming removed 0 bases from V and 0 bases from J; junction bases left unmatched: 1. Germline V gene sequence: CDR1 LGHNA, CDR2 YSLEER. CDR3 sequence (DNA): TGCGCCAGCAGCCAAGATGGGACAGGCTCCTACGAGCAGTACTTC. This codes for CASSQDGTGSYEQYF.

Many counts were recorded for this clonotype. This chain joins TRBV20-1 and TRBJ2-7, with 8 nucleotides matching TRBD1. Germline V gene sequence: CDR1 DFQATT, CDR2 SNEGSKA (reference sequence). The J segment lost 2 bases and the V segment lost 5 bases, leaving 11 bases of the junction unmatched. The CDR3 length is 15 residues. The CDR3 is CSAPRLGQAAYEQYF. The CDR3 coding sequence is TGCAGTGCTCCCCGTTTGGGACAGGCGGCCTACGAGCAGTACTTC.

This clonotype was counted only a few times. The chain couples TRBV20-1 to TRBJ2-1, with D perhaps TRBD2 (7 bases). CDR1 and CDR2 from the germline V gene are DFQATT and SNEGSKA (reference sequence). The V end lost 3 bases, the J end lost 7 bases, and 22 bases lay between the germline ends. This CDR3 region has 16 residues. CDR3 bases: TGCAGTGCTAGGGCCATACGGGGGGCGGAGGGTAATGAGCAGTTCTTC. This gives the protein CSARAIRGAEGNEQFF.

This clonotype was picked up many times. J is TRBJ2-1 and V is TRBV5-1; a possible D gene is TRBD2 (6 bases). This CDR3 comprises 15 residues. Deletions cut 1 base from V and 9 bases from J, with 17 bases between. Germline loops: CDR1 SGHRS, CDR2 YFSETQ. This CDR3 reads CASSLNLARSGEQFF. Written as DNA, the CDR3 is TGCGCCAGCAGCTTGAATCTAGCGAGGAGTGGTGAGCAGTTCTTC.

This clonotype was found many times. V is TRBV29-1 and J is TRBJ2-1; D may be TRBD2 (5 bases). Germline V gene data show CDR1 as SQVTM and CDR2 as ANQGSEA. V lost 3 bases and J 10 bases, leaving 16 bases between the germline ends. The CDR3 spans 13 residues. The DNA for the CDR3 is TGCAGCGTTGAGAACCCTGAGGGCGAGGAGCAGTTCTTC. Translating it yields CSVENPEGEEQFF.

This clonotype was seen many times. V is TRBV4-3 and J is TRBJ2-3, with 8 nucleotides matching TRBD1. There are 16 residues in the CDR3. V was pared by 4 bases and J by 3 bases, with 9 bases of the junction left unmatched. CDR1 is LGHNA and CDR2 is YSLEER in the germline V gene. The CDR3 loop reads CASSPRTGWLTDTQYF. CDR3 nucleotide sequence: TGCGCCAGCAGCCCGCGGACAGGGTGGTTGACAGATACGCAGTATTTT.

This clonotype was seen repeatedly, ten times or more. The V and J genes are TRBV12-3 or TRBV12-4 and TRBJ1-2; TRBD1 is a possible D gene (6 bases). The V end was cut by 7 bases, the J end by 7 bases, with 16 bases between. The CDR3 has 13 residues. CDR3 protein: CASIETARGGYTF. In nucleotides, the CDR3 is TGTGCCAGCATCGAGACCGCCAGGGGTGGCTACACCTTC.

V gene TRBV5-1 combines with J gene TRBJ2-1; the match to TRBD2 covers 12 bases. The V and J ends lost 3 bases and 8 bases, in that order; junction bases with no gene match: 6. Germline V CDR1 and CDR2: SGHRS, YFSETQ. This CDR3 is 15 amino acids long. Here the CDR3 reads CASSSASGRGDEQFF. The CDR3 nucleotides are TGCGCCAGCAGCTCTGCTAGCGGGAGGGGCGATGAGCAGTTCTTC. The full variable domain, rest sourced from reference TRBV5-1 and TRBJ2-1, is KAGVTQTPRYLIKTRGQQVTLSCSPISGHRSVSWYQQTPGQGLQFLFEYFSETQRNKGNFPGRFSGRQFSNSRSEMNVSTLELGDSALYLCASSSASGRGDEQFFGPGTRLTVL.

This clonotype has only a few counts. This sequence joins TRBV12-3 or TRBV12-4 and TRBJ1-1; perhaps TRBD1 as D (5 bases). Trimming took off 3 bases at V and 1 base at J, with 15 bases between the two ends. CDR3 size: 16 residues. The CDR3 sequence: CASSFRGWGENTEAFF. The CDR3 DNA sequence: TGTGCCAGCAGTTTTAGAGGGTGGGGGGAGAACACTGAAGCTTTCTTT.

This clonotype turned up a few times. The CDR3, as DNA: TGCGCCAGCAGTCCCGGGACAATCGTCGACGAGCAGTACTTC. It codes for CASSPGTIVDEQYF. The chain couples TRBV10-1 to TRBJ2-7; D possibly corresponds to TRBD1 (6 bases). Germline CDR1 reads WNHNN; CDR2 reads SYGVQD (reference sequence). With 5 bases removed from V and 5 bases from J, the gap between germline ends came to 16 bases. CDR3 size: 14 residues.